Shown below are 23 T cell receptor beta chains from a single sample sequenced in a study of cytomegalovirus exposure and HLA in healthy donors. Vbeta (60) and Jbeta (13) primers were used in the PCR. Here immunoSEQ multiplex PCR was the method, and the copy in TCRdb shows in-frame clones only, minus some. Here the sample spans about 160,000 clones, more than 80% being singletons. The specimen was PBMCs. The origin of the receptors is a woman in her forties or fifties in good health and CMV-seronegative.

This clone has a handful of counts. The rearrangement joins TRBV19 to TRBJ2-5; D remains unclear. V lost 5 bases and J 7 bases, leaving 14 bases between the germline ends. The CDR3 sequence is 13 residues long. In germline, CDR1 is LNHDA, CDR2 SQIVND (reference sequence). In DNA form, the CDR3 reads TGTGCCAGTAGTCCCCTCGGATCGGGGACCCAGTACTTC. As protein: CASSPLGSGTQYF.

This clone has just a few counts. V and J are TRBV7-2 and TRBJ2-7; the D gene is possibly TRBD2 (5 bases). The CDR3 has 14 amino acids. The germline CDR1 and CDR2 sequences are SGHTA and FQGNSA. Trimming left V 5 bases short and J 0 bases short, with 11 bases between. CDR3 coding DNA: TGTGCCAGCAGCCAAGGACTCACCTCCTACGAGCAGTACTTC. Amino acid sequence: CASSQGLTSYEQYF.

The chain carries TRBV4-3 and TRBJ1-2; 8 bases are a match to TRBD1. With 0 bases clipped from V and 6 bases from J, the junction kept 6 bases outside the gene matches. The CDR3 contains 15 residues. Germline CDR1 LGHNA, CDR2 YSLEER. CDR3 protein: CASSQDRGQGHGYTF. The CDR3 DNA sequence: TGCGCCAGCAGCCAAGATCGAGGACAGGGCCATGGCTACACCTTC.

This clone turned up a few times. The chain has TRBV2 and TRBJ1-4; TRBD1 agrees at 10 bases. The germline V gene encodes CDR1 SNHLY and CDR2 FYNNEI. The CDR3 has 14 amino acids. J gave up 11 bases and V 8 bases, and 11 bases lay outside the gene matches. The CDR3 loop is CASGRDRGERKLFF. The CDR3 DNA follows: TGTGCCAGCGGGCGGGACAGGGGAGAGAGGAAACTGTTTTTT.

The CDR3 is CASSPEGQGADQPQHF. The CDR3 DNA reads as TGTGCCAGCTCACCAGAGGGACAGGGGGCGGATCAGCCCCAGCATTTT. The chain combines TRBV18 with TRBJ1-5, with 12 nucleotides matching TRBD1. CDR1 is KGHSH and CDR2 is LQKENI in the germline V gene. The junction had 4 bases not matched to a gene; V was cut back by 2 bases and J by 5 bases. This CDR3 spans 16 amino acids. Using reference TRBV18 and TRBJ1-5 for the parts outside the CDR3, the full variable domain is NAGVMQNPRHLVRRRGQEARLRCSPMKGHSHVYWYRQLPEEGLKFMVYLQKENIIDESGMPKERFSAEFPKEGPSILRIQQVVRGDSAAYFCASSPEGQGADQPQHFGDGTRLSIL.

The chain is built from TRBV5-8 and TRBJ2-7, with TRBD2 matching over 7 bases. The germline V gene has CDR1 SGHTS and CDR2 YDEGEE. The CDR3 extends over 13 amino acids. J lost 1 base, V lost 9 bases, and 7 bases had no gene match. The CDR3 is CAIREAGSYEQYF. The CDR3 bases are TGTGCCATCCGGGAGGCGGGATCCTACGAGCAGTACTTC.

The genes are TRBV29-1 and TRBJ1-1; TRBD1 agrees at 8 bases. Losses at the gene ends were 8 bases for V and 0 bases for J; bases not matched to a gene: 5. The CDR3 extends over 13 amino acids. The V gene's germline CDR1 is SQVTM and CDR2 ANQGSEA. Written as DNA, the CDR3 is TGCAGCATCTCAGGGGGCCTGAACACTGAAGCTTTCTTT. It specifies CSISGGLNTEAFF.

The V and J genes are TRBV12-5 and TRBJ2-5; 9 nucleotides match TRBD2. This CDR3 has 15 amino acids. Germline values: CDR1 LGHNT, CDR2 FRNRAP. Trimming took 1 base from V and 5 from J; bases not matched to a gene: 5. CDR3 coding DNA: TGTGCTAGTGGTTTGGGACTAGCGGTGGTGGAGACCCAGTACTTC. It encodes CASGLGLAVVETQYF.

This chain connects TRBV11-3 to TRBJ1-1; D is possibly TRBD1 (5 bases). CDR3 length equals 13 residues. In germline, CDR1 is SGHNT, CDR2 YENEEA. The V end lost 10 bases, the J end lost 7 bases, and 19 bases lay between the germline ends. CDR3 coding DNA: TGTGCCACCTCAATAGACGTAGACAGTGAAGCTTTCTTT. As protein: CATSIDVDSEAFF.

This clone was observed a handful of times. This chain links TRBV9 with TRBJ2-1; unclear D gene. V was cut by 2 bases and J by 0 bases, with 9 bases left in between. The CDR3 is made up of 15 amino acids. Germline V gene data show CDR1 as SGDLS and CDR2 as YYNGEE. The CDR3 DNA follows: TGTGCCAGCAGCGTTTCCGCTAGCTCCTACAATGAGCAGTTCTTC. Its protein product is CASSVSASSYNEQFF.

This clone was recorded a few times. The genes are TRBV5-6 and TRBJ2-3; D unresolved. V lost 3 bases and J lost 1, with 3 bases in between. Germline assignment: CDR1 SGHDT and CDR2 YYEEEE. This CDR3 region has 12 residues. The CDR3 sequence is CASSSGTDTQYF. For the CDR3, the DNA is TGTGCCAGCAGCTCAGGCACAGATACGCAGTATTTT.

In its sample, this clone was seen a few times. Other DNA variants within this sample encode the same CDR3. The rearrangement links TRBV5-1 to TRBJ2-3; possibly TRBD1 for D (6 bases). Trimming removed 0 bases at V and 6 bases at J, with 17 bases between. From germline, CDR1 is SGHRS and CDR2 YFSETQ. The CDR3 has 16 amino acids. The chain's CDR3 is CASSLGSTNGGDTQYF. In nucleotides, the CDR3 is TGCGCCAGCAGCTTGGGATCTACCAATGGGGGCGATACGCAGTATTTT.

This clone was seen a handful of times. The J gene is TRBJ2-6, the V gene TRBV6-6; D unclear. CDR3 length: 13 residues. V was clipped by 8 bases and J by 2 bases, with 7 bases between them. Germline values: CDR1 MNHNY, CDR2 SVGAGI (reference sequence). CDR3 sequence reads: CASSEAGANVLTF. In DNA form, the CDR3 reads TGTGCCAGCTCAGAGGCTGGGGCCAACGTCCTGACTTTC.

This chain uses TRBV6-5 with TRBJ2-7, with D uncertain. Looked up from germline, CDR1 is MNHEY and CDR2 is SVGAGI. V dropped 2 bases and J dropped 2 bases, with 7 bases sitting between them. This CDR3 is 13 amino acids long. CDR3 residues: CASSYAKTYEQYF. CDR3 DNA: TGTGCCAGCAGTTACGCTAAAACCTACGAGCAGTACTTC.

This chain links TRBV6-5 with TRBJ1-1; the match to TRBD1 covers 9 bases. CDR3 length: 15 amino acids. With V trimmed by 6 bases and J by 2 bases, 7 bases remained unmatched. Germline V gives CDR1 MNHEY, CDR2 SVGAGI. The CDR3 DNA follows: TGTGCCAGCAGCAACCCACAGGGGGCCAACACTGAAGCTTTCTTT. This sequence encodes CASSNPQGANTEAFF.

The chain carries TRBV11-2 and TRBJ1-1; D remains unclear. Trimming removed 10 bases from V and 4 bases from J, with 10 bases in between. The CDR3 loop spans 11 amino acids. Germline values: CDR1 SGHAT, CDR2 FQNNGV. CDR3 DNA sequence: TGTGCCACCGCGGTTGCCACTGAAGCTTTCTTT. The encoded protein is CATAVATEAFF.

The chain employs TRBV5-1 and TRBJ1-1; D perhaps matches TRBD1 (5 bases). Germline V gene data show CDR1 as SGHRS and CDR2 as YFSETQ. This CDR3 comprises 14 residues. The germline V and J ends were trimmed by 5 bases and 3 bases, with 14 bases remaining between them. Here the CDR3 DNA reads TGCGCCAGCAGACTCGGGGGTCTAGACACTGAAGCTTTCTTT. The encoded protein is CASRLGGLDTEAFF.

This chain connects TRBV5-1 to TRBJ2-2; 9 positions match TRBD1. The germline gives CDR1 SGHRS, CDR2 YFSETQ. The length of the CDR3 is 16 residues. The J segment lost 7 bases and the V segment lost 1 base, leaving 8 bases of the junction unmatched. The CDR3: CASSLPTGTGFGELFF. DNA of the CDR3: TGCGCCAGCAGCTTGCCGACCGGGACAGGGTTCGGGGAGCTGTTTTTT.

The rearrangement joins TRBV19 to TRBJ2-5; perhaps TRBD2 as D (6 bases). This CDR3 spans 14 amino acids. Trimming shortened V by 4 bases and J by 2 bases, and 11 bases separated the two germline ends. The V gene's germline CDR1 is LNHDA and CDR2 SQIVND (reference sequence). The CDR3 is CASSTGGGQETQYF. The CDR3 bases are TGTGCCAGTAGTACGGGTGGGGGGCAAGAGACCCAGTACTTC.

This sequence joins TRBV27 and TRBJ1-1, with D perhaps TRBD1 (5 bases). This CDR3 has 13 amino acids. The germline CDR1 and CDR2 sequences are MNHEY and SMNVEV (reference sequence). V shed 0 bases and J shed 10 bases, with 12 bases lying between them. This chain's CDR3 is CASSLSQGSRAFF. The CDR3 nucleotides are TGTGCCAGCAGTTTATCCCAGGGTAGTCGAGCTTTCTTT.

This clone was recorded once. This chain links TRBV19 with TRBJ1-1, with 7 nucleotides matching TRBD1. This CDR3 has 13 amino acids. Germline lookup yields CDR1 LNHDA and CDR2 SQIVND (reference sequence). The ends lost 8 bases at V and 3 bases at J; junction bases unmatched: 6. CDR3 DNA: TGTGCCAGTTCTGAGGGGGCCCACACTGAAGCTTTCTTT. It yields the protein CASSEGAHTEAFF.

This chain links TRBV5-1 with TRBJ2-1; 9 nucleotides agree with TRBD2. CDR3 length: 15 residues. The germline CDR1 and CDR2 sequences are SGHRS and YFSETQ. Trimming removed 2 bases from V and 5 bases from J; junction bases left unmatched: 5. This CDR3 reads CASSLGTSWNNEQFF. The CDR3 nucleotides are TGCGCCAGCAGCTTAGGGACTAGCTGGAACAATGAGCAGTTCTTC.

A single count supports this clone. The chain couples TRBV10-1 to TRBJ2-1; TRBD2 is a possible D gene (5 bases). Germline loops: CDR1 WNHNN, CDR2 SYGVQD (reference sequence). This CDR3 spans 15 amino acids. Trimming took 4 bases from V and 2 from J, leaving 12 bases between them. CDR3 sequence: CASSGAGGPYNEQFF. CDR3 bases: TGCGCCAGCAGTGGAGCAGGAGGTCCCTACAATGAGCAGTTCTTC.